This T cell receptor beta chain was obtained from a study of blood T cell repertoires in COVID-19. Study overall: The United States, Italy and Spain provided the acute and convalescent COVID-19 samples. Nucleic acid was either cDNA or gDNA, and it came from T cells, B-cell-depleted T cells, or PBMCs.

This CDR3 is 14 amino acids long. V lost 9 bases and J lost 2, with 15 bases in between. Per germline, CDR1 LNHDA and CDR2 SQIVND (reference sequence). Original data processing: Using reference gene primer amplification, nucleated cell counts were estimated. Method: immunoSEQ multiplex PCR; TCRdb's copy keeps in-frame clones and lacks some. The DNA gave D and trimming, while V, J and clone size come from that table. In the table there are 50,000 to 75,000 clones, roughly 86% of which are singletons. The V gene is TRBV19, the J gene TRBJ2-3, with D possibly TRBD2 on 5 matching bases. This TCR came from a woman between 45 and 65 years old with active or convalescent COVID-19. Sample: peripheral blood. The CDR3 coding sequence is TGTGCCAGCCGTCGAGGGCAGATCACAGATACGCAGTATTTT. Its translation is CASRRGQITDTQYF.